This T cell receptor beta chain was identified in a study of STAT5B mutations in CD4+ large granular lymphocyte leukemia. Study outcomes and limitations: Main leukemic clonotypes were patient-specific, but roughly 26% appeared at low frequency elsewhere.

TCRdb's copy holds only in-frame clones and misses some; the assay was immunoSEQ multiplex PCR. This table has over 35,000 clones, approximately 88% appearing once. Comments on this clone: Antigen: not known.

From germline, CDR1 is SGDLS and CDR2 YYNGEE. This CDR3 contains 16 residues. Trimming took 0 bases from V and 2 from J; bases not matched to a gene: 6. The chain couples TRBV9 to TRBJ2-5; TRBD1 matches at 8 bases. Sequenced sample: CD4+ T cells from blood buffy coats. The TCR originated in a human donor in good health. CDR3: CASSVAGGGTQETQYF. The CDR3 DNA follows: TGTGCCAGCAGCGTAGCAGGGGGCGGGACACAAGAGACCCAGTACTTC.